The clone carrying this T cell receptor (beta chain) occurred a few times. Its antigen is currently unknown. The CDR3 sequence is 17 residues long. Germline CDR1 SGDLS, CDR2 YYNGEE. Germline trimming cut 5 bases from V and 4 bases from J; bases unmatched to any gene: 12. The record originates from a study of T cells in Graves' hyperthyroidism and ophthalmopathy. What was amplified from RNA transcripts were TCR beta CDR3 regions. HTBI primers were used for first-round RT-PCR of the TCR CDR3. TCRdb re-called the multiplex PCR reads through MiXCR, storing one row per CDR3 protein. The repertoire holds about 660,000 distinct CDR3 sequences, with about 45% as singletons. Study-level points and caveats: In blood, most of the thyroid clonotypes expanded above 0.001 were also present.

The chain uses TRBV9 and TRBJ2-7; 13 bases line up with TRBD2. Source material: peripheral blood or thyroid tissue (not recorded which). This sequence originates from an adult man with Graves' disease, either hyperthyroidism or ophthalmopathy (not recorded which). CDR3 sequence: CASRGLAGDLPRYEQYF. CDR3 sequence (DNA): TGTGCCAGCAGAGGACTAGCGGGGGACCTACCCCGATACGAGCAGTACTTC.